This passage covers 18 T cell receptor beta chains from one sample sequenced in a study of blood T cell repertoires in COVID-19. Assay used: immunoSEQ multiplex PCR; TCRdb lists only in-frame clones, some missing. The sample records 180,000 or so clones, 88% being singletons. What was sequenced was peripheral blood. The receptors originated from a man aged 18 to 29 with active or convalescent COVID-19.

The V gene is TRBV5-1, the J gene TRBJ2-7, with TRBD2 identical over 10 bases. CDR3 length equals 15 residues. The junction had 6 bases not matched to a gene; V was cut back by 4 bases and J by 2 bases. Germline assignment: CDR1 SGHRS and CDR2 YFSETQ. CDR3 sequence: CASSILSGGTYEQYF. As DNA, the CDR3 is TGCGCCAGCAGCATCCTTAGCGGGGGGACCTACGAGCAGTACTTC.

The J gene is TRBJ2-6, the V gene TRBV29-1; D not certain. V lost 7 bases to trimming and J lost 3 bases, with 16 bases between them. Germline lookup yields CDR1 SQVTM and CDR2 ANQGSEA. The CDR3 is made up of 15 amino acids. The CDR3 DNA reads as TGCAGCGGGTCCATGTCGAGCTTTGGGGCCAACGTCCTGACTTTC. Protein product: CSGSMSSFGANVLTF.

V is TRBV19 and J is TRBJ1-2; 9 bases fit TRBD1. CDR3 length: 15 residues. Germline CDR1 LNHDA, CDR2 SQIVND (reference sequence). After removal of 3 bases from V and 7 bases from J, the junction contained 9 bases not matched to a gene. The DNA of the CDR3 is TGTGCCAGTAGTATCCCGGGACAGGGTTATAGTGGCTACACCTTC. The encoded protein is CASSIPGQGYSGYTF.

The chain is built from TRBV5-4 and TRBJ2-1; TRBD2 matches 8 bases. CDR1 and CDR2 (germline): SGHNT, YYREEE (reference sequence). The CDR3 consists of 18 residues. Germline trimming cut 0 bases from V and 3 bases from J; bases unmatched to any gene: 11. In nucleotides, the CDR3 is TGTGCCAGCAGCTTGGGTCGCTCGGCTAGCGGGCGCTACAATGAGCAGTTCTTC. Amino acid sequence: CASSLGRSASGRYNEQFF. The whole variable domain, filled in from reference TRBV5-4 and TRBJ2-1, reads ETGVTQSPTHLIKTRGQQVTLRCSSQSGHNTVSWYQQALGQGPQFIFQYYREEENGRGNFPPRFSGLQFPNYSSELNVNALELDDSALYLCASSLGRSASGRYNEQFFGPGTRLTVL.

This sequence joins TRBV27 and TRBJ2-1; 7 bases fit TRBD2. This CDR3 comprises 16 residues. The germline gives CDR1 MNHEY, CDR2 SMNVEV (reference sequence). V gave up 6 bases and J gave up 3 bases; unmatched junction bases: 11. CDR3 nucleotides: TGTGCCAGCAGGGCGGGAGTTTTACGACGCTACAATGAGCAGTTCTTC. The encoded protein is CASRAGVLRRYNEQFF.

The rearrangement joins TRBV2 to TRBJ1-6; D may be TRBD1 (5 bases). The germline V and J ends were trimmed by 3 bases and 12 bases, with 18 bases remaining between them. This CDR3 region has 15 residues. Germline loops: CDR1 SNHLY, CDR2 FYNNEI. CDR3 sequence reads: CASSDSVRAKGPLHF. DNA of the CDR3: TGTGCCAGCAGTGATTCGGTCAGGGCCAAGGGACCCCTCCACTTT.

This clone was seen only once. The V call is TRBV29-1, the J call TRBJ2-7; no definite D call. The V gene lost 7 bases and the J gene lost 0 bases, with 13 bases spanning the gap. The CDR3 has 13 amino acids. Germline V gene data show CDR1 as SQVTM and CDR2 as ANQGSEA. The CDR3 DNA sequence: TGCAGCGCACGGCCGCTAGACTCCTACGAGCAGTACTTC. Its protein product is CSARPLDSYEQYF.

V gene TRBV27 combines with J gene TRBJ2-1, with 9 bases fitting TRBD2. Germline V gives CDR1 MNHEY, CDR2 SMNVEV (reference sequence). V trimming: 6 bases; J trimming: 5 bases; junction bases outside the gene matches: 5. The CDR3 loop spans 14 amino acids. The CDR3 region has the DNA TGTGCCAGCAGCCAACTAGCGGGTAACAATGAGCAGTTCTTC. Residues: CASSQLAGNNEQFF.

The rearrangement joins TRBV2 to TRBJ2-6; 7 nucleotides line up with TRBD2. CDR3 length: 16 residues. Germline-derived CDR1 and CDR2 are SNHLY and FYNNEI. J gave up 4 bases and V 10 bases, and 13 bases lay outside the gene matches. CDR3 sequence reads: CAIPGRGDPGANVLTF. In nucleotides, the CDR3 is TGTGCCATCCCGGGACGGGGGGACCCCGGGGCCAACGTCCTGACTTTC.

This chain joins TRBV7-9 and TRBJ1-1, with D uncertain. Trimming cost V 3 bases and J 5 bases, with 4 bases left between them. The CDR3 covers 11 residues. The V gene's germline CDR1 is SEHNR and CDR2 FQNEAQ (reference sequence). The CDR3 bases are TGTGCCAGCAGCTTCGGTACTGAAGCTTTCTTT. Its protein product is CASSFGTEAFF.

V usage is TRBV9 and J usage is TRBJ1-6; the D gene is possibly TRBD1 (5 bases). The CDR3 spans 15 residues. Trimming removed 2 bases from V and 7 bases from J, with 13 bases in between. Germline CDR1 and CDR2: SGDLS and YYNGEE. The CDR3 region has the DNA TGTGCCAGCAGCGTTGACGCAGGGTCCAATTCACCCCTCCACTTT. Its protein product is CASSVDAGSNSPLHF.

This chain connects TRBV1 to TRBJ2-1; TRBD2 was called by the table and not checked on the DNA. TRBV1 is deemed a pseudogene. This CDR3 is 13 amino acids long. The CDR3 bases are TGCACCAGCAGCTTGGGACTAGCGAGTGAGCAGTTCTTC. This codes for CTSSLGLASEQFF.

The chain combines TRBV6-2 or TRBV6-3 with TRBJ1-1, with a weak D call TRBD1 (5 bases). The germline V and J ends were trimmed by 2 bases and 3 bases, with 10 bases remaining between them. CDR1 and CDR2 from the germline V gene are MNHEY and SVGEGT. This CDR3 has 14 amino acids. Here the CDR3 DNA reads TGTGCCAGCAGTTACAAGGGGTCGGACACTGAAGCTTTCTTT. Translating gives CASSYKGSDTEAFF.

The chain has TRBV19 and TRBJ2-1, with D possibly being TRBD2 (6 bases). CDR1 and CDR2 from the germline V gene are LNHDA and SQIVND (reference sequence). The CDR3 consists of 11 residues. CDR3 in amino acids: CSSGTHNEQFF. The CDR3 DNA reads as TGTTCATCCGGGACTCACAATGAGCAGTTCTTC. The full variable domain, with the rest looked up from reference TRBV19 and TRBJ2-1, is DGGITQSPKYLFRKEGQNVTLSCEQNLNHDAMYWYRQDPGQGLRLIYYSQIVNDFQKGDIAEGYSVSREKKESFPLTVTSAQKNPTAFYLCSSGTHNEQFFGPGTRLTVL.

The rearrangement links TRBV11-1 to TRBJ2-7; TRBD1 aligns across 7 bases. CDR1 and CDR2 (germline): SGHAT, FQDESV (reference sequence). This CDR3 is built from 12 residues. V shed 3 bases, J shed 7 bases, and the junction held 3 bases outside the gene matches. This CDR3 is CASSFRQGEQYF. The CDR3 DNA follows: TGTGCCAGCAGCTTTCGACAGGGAGAGCAGTACTTC.

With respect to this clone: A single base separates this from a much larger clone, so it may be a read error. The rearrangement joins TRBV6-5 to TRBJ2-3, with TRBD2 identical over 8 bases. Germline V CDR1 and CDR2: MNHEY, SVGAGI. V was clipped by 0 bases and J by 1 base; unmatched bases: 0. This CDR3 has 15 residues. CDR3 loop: CASSYSSGGTDTQYF. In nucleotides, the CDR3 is TGTGCCAGCAGTTACTCTAGCGGGGGCACAGATACGCAGTATTTT.

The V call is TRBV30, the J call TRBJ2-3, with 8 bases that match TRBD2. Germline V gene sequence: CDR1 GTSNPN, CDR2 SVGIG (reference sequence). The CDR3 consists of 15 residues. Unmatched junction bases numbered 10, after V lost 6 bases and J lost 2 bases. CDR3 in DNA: TGTGCCTGCAACCCTACTAGCGGATACACAGATACGCAGTATTTT. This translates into CACNPTSGYTDTQYF.

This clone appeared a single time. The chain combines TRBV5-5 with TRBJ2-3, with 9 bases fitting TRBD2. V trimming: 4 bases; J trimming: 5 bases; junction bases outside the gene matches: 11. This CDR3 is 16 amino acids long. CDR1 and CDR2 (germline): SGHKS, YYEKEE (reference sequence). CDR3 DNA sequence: TGTGCCAGCAGCCTGAGTAGCGGGAGAGGTAGAGATACGCAGTATTTT. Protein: CASSLSSGRGRDTQYF.